The clone carrying this TCR beta chain was detected once. Sequencing was performed with immunoSEQ multiplex PCR; in TCRdb, only in-frame clones are kept and a portion is missing. The data show hundreds of thousands of clones, 87% seen once. This sample was included in a study of blood T cell repertoires in COVID-19. Study at large: From T cells, B-cell-depleted T cells, or PBMCs came the material, which was cDNA or gDNA.

With V trimmed by 6 bases and J by 8 bases, 12 bases remained unmatched. CDR3 length equals 14 residues. Germline V gives CDR1 MNHNY, CDR2 SVGAGI (reference sequence). Sample: peripheral blood. The clonotype originates from a woman aged 45-65 years with COVID-19, enrolled during active disease. V gene TRBV6-6 combines with J gene TRBJ1-1; TRBD1 matches at 7 bases. DNA of the CDR3: TGTGCCAGCAGAAACACCAGGGGGTGGCTGGAAGCTTTCTTT. It translates to CASRNTRGWLEAFF.